The rows below give T cell receptor beta chains drawn from one sample of a study of blood T cell repertoires in COVID-19. TCRdb's copy holds only in-frame clones and misses some; the assay was immunoSEQ multiplex PCR. This table holds about 420,000 clones, about 90% found once. Sequencing input: peripheral blood. The source is a young man with COVID-19, enrolled during active disease. Both conserved end residues are part of each CDR3. Each record gives: V gene, J gene, D gene, CDR3 protein. D genes are given only for firm matches.

V gene: TRBV2
J gene: TRBJ2-5
D gene: TRBD1
CDR3 protein: CARRDRAGETQYF

V gene: TRBV6-5
J gene: TRBJ2-5
D gene: TRBD1
CDR3 protein: CASSYRQGWRETQYF

V gene: TRBV27
J gene: TRBJ2-6
D gene: .
CDR3 protein: CASSPVRAGANVLTF

V gene: TRBV7-2
J gene: TRBJ2-7
D gene: TRBD2
CDR3 protein: CASSPPGLAGEQYF

V gene: TRBV6-9
J gene: TRBJ1-5
D gene: .
CDR3 protein: CASRGGVTQPQHF

V gene: TRBV10-3
J gene: TRBJ2-5
D gene: .
CDR3 protein: CAISEEETQYF

V gene: TRBV3-1/TRBV3-2
J gene: TRBJ2-1
D gene: .
CDR3 protein: CASSQQTFTYNEQFF

V gene: TRBV20-1
J gene: TRBJ2-4
D gene: .
CDR3 protein: CSASPLYF

V gene: TRBV19
J gene: TRBJ2-7
D gene: .
CDR3 protein: CASSQQTAYEQYF

V gene: TRBV28
J gene: TRBJ2-2
D gene: TRBD2
CDR3 protein: CASLRGLAGPGELFF

V gene: TRBV5-1
J gene: TRBJ1-2
D gene: .
CDR3 protein: CASSLAGGEYGYTF

V gene: TRBV6-1
J gene: TRBJ1-2
D gene: .
CDR3 protein: CASSFLQGIYGYTF

V gene: TRBV5-4
J gene: TRBJ2-1
D gene: .
CDR3 protein: CASSSRVNNEQFF

V gene: TRBV29-1
J gene: TRBJ2-5
D gene: .
CDR3 protein: CSVEARDQETQYF

V gene: TRBV19
J gene: TRBJ1-5
D gene: .
CDR3 protein: CASSISQDVRQPQHF

V gene: TRBV6-1
J gene: TRBJ1-3
D gene: .
CDR3 protein: CASSALLVGVTGDSGNTIYF

V gene: TRBV5-6
J gene: TRBJ2-3
D gene: TRBD2
CDR3 protein: CASSLVTSGKATDTQYF

V gene: TRBV19
J gene: TRBJ2-3
D gene: TRBD2
CDR3 protein: CASSISGLAGEGQYF

V gene: TRBV5-8
J gene: TRBJ2-2
D gene: TRBD2
CDR3 protein: CASSLSSGGTGELFF

V gene: TRBV12-3/TRBV12-4
J gene: TRBJ2-1
D gene: .
CDR3 protein: CASSNDGNEQFF

V gene: TRBV5-6
J gene: TRBJ1-1
D gene: .
CDR3 protein: CASSSGGAPNTEAFF

V gene: TRBV5-1
J gene: TRBJ2-2
D gene: .
CDR3 protein: CASSQAGTGELFF

V gene: TRBV6-5
J gene: TRBJ2-2
D gene: TRBD1
CDR3 protein: CASGAQGANTGELFF

V gene: TRBV6-5
J gene: TRBJ2-5
D gene: TRBD2
CDR3 protein: CASSRGGPGETQYF

V gene: TRBV29-1
J gene: TRBJ1-4
D gene: TRBD1
CDR3 protein: CSVARGPGEKLFF

V gene: TRBV2
J gene: TRBJ1-2
D gene: TRBD1
CDR3 protein: CASSEAGQGNGYTF

V gene: TRBV5-1
J gene: TRBJ1-1
D gene: .
CDR3 protein: CASSLAGRNTEAFF

V gene: TRBV30
J gene: TRBJ2-7
D gene: TRBD1
CDR3 protein: CAWSNRDRWTYEQYF

V gene: TRBV27
J gene: TRBJ2-3
D gene: TRBD2
CDR3 protein: CASSNRRGGTDTQYF

V gene: TRBV30
J gene: TRBJ2-2
D gene: .
CDR3 protein: CAWSVGASGELFF

V gene: TRBV20-1
J gene: TRBJ2-7
D gene: .
CDR3 protein: CSAQSGYEQYF

V gene: TRBV29-1
J gene: TRBJ2-5
D gene: TRBD2
CDR3 protein: CSVVVWGGPETQYF

V gene: TRBV4-1
J gene: TRBJ1-5
D gene: .
CDR3 protein: CASSQDGGDYSNQPQHF

V gene: TRBV4-1
J gene: TRBJ2-3
D gene: .
CDR3 protein: CASSPRVADDTQYF

V gene: TRBV5-1
J gene: TRBJ1-6
D gene: .
CDR3 protein: CASSYGKSGALHF

V gene: TRBV27
J gene: TRBJ1-5
D gene: .
CDR3 protein: CASMAHYSNQPQHF

V gene: TRBV7-3
J gene: TRBJ2-3
D gene: TRBD1
CDR3 protein: CASSLSTGAGDTQYF

V gene: TRBV5-4
J gene: TRBJ2-7
D gene: .
CDR3 protein: CASSSKTQRGLEQYF

V gene: TRBV4-2
J gene: TRBJ2-3
D gene: .
CDR3 protein: CASSRIRDAAGQTGDTQYF

V gene: TRBV24-1
J gene: TRBJ1-2
D gene: TRBD1
CDR3 protein: CATSDWDRGYGYTF

V gene: TRBV10-2
J gene: TRBJ2-7
D gene: TRBD2
CDR3 protein: CASSRAGAPEQYF

V gene: TRBV5-1
J gene: TRBJ2-7
D gene: .
CDR3 protein: CASSSAKGLGYEQYF

V gene: TRBV4-1
J gene: TRBJ2-7
D gene: TRBD2
CDR3 protein: CASSRPRASGSYEQYF